A selection of T cell receptor beta chains follows, all from one sample in a study of OX40 agonist ivuxolimab in advanced cancers. Only in-frame clones appear in the TCRdb table, and some are missing; sequencing was by immunoSEQ multiplex PCR. The sample lists roughly 42,000 clones; 85% to 95% were seen once. The source material was CD4+ or CD8+ T cells sorted from blood, sampled in a trial of the OX40 agonist ivuxolimab. These TCRs come from an adult with an advanced solid tumor such as melanoma, head and neck, liver or kidney cancer. The conserved cysteine and the conserved F or W are not part of the CDR3 here.

>TRBV10-1|TRBJ2-3|12
ASSEKVWEDTQY
>TRBV15|TRBJ2-3|15
ATSGRDRGLGTDTQY
>TRBV23-1|TRBJ1-2|15
ASSQLGGDEGPYGYT
>TRBV19|TRBJ2-1|12
ASSAGGSYNEQF
>TRBV15|TRBJ2-7|12
ATSRPGLPYEQY
>TRBV14|TRBJ2-6|14
ASSPTGYSGANVLT
>TRBV4-1|TRBJ1-5|13
ASSRDRGNNQPQH
>TRBV5-1|TRBJ2-7|15
ASSLARAGAISYEQY
>TRBV21-1|TRBJ2-1|10
ASSNRYNEQF
>TRBV19|TRBJ2-1|13
ASSDIPKSQNEQF